This TCR beta chain was retrieved from a study of cytomegalovirus exposure and HLA in healthy donors. The table lists this clone with many counts. Looked up from germline, CDR1 is SQVTM and CDR2 is ANQGSEA. The V end lost 1 base, the J end lost 6 bases, and 16 bases lay between the germline ends. There are 14 residues in the CDR3. Use of 60 Vbeta and 13 Jbeta primers characterized the PCR. Clones were read by immunoSEQ multiplex PCR, and TCRdb kept only the in-frame ones, dropping some. Seen here are 180,000 or so clones, roughly 9.4% observed once, and the top ten hold about 1.2%. The TCR sequence derives from a woman younger than 45 in good health and CMV-seropositive. This rearrangement joins TRBV29-1 to TRBJ2-7, with D perhaps matching TRBD2 (5 bases). Sequencing was carried out using PBMCs. The CDR3 here is CSVEVGITRSEQYF. CDR3 bases: TGCAGCGTTGAAGTCGGGATAACGAGAAGCGAGCAGTACTTC.